The 27 T cell receptor beta chains presented below share a single source sample, sequenced in a study of cytotoxic CD8 clonotypes in ibrutinib-treated CLL. Repertoires were generated with immunoSEQ multiplex PCR, while TCRdb's copy carries only in-frame clones and drops some. This table has some 28,000 clones, approximately 60% appearing once. The material sequenced was PBMCs, taken before ibrutinib treatment. Source of these receptors: a human donor with chronic lymphocytic leukemia.

The rearrangement links TRBV30 to TRBJ1-1; 7 bases line up with TRBD1. Germline values: CDR1 GTSNPN, CDR2 SVGIG (reference sequence). V lost 5 bases, J lost 4 bases, and 4 bases stayed unmatched. The CDR3 length is 12 residues. The CDR3 DNA reads TGTGCCTGGGCTGGACAGGTCACTGAAGCTTTCTTT. Translation gives CAWAGQVTEAFF.

CDR3 nucleotide sequence: TGTGCCAGCAGCCCACAGGGAACCGGGGAGCTGTTTTTT. Its translation: CASSPQGTGELFF. The chain has TRBV27 and TRBJ2-2; D perhaps matches TRBD1 (6 bases). V was pared by 6 bases and J by 5 bases, with 10 bases between. The length of the CDR3 is 13 residues. The germline CDR1 and CDR2 sequences are MNHEY and SMNVEV (reference sequence).

The chain joins TRBV5-1 to TRBJ2-5, with 8 bases matching TRBD2. The CDR3 runs 14 residues. V shed 8 bases and J 4 bases; nucleotides not matched to a gene: 10. Germline V gives CDR1 SGHRS, CDR2 YFSETQ. The CDR3 spells CASARAGEGETQYF. The CDR3 DNA reads TGCGCCAGTGCAAGAGCGGGAGAGGGAGAGACCCAGTACTTC.

The chain links TRBV7-6 to TRBJ1-3; no firm D call. CDR1 and CDR2 (germline): SGHVS, FNYEAQ. With 8 bases removed from V and 0 bases from J, the gap between germline ends came to 11 bases. This CDR3 has 14 amino acids. In DNA, the CDR3 is TGTGCCAGCCAAACGGCGAGCTCTGGAAACACCATATATTTT. It codes for CASQTASSGNTIYF.

With respect to this clone: Other DNA sequences in the sample encode the same CDR3. This chain uses TRBV4-1 with TRBJ1-2, with 11 bases matching TRBD1. Trimming at V came to 0 bases and at J to 8 bases, leaving 11 bases not matched to a gene. Per the germline V gene, CDR1 is MGHRA and CDR2 is YSYEKL. CDR3 length equals 17 residues. CDR3 bases: TGCGCCAGCAGCCAAGATAGAGGGACAGGGGGAGCGGGGGGCTACACCTTC. Its protein product is CASSQDRGTGGAGGYTF.

This clone was seen just once. The chain combines TRBV2 with TRBJ2-5; the match to TRBD2 covers 11 bases. CDR1 and CDR2 (germline): SNHLY, FYNNEI. Germline trimming cut 2 bases from V and 2 bases from J; bases unmatched to any gene: 7. CDR3 length equals 17 residues. Here the CDR3 reads CASSESLLAGGQETQYF. In DNA, the CDR3 is TGTGCCAGCAGTGAATCCCTTCTAGCGGGGGGTCAAGAGACCCAGTACTTC.

V gene TRBV18 combines with J gene TRBJ2-7; 7 bases are a match to TRBD1. In germline, CDR1 is KGHSH, CDR2 LQKENI. J lost 2 bases, V lost 7 bases, and 8 bases had no gene match. The CDR3 is made up of 14 amino acids. CDR3 nucleotide sequence: TGTGCCAGCTTCCAGTCCGGGACAGCCTACGAGCAGTACTTC. Amino acids: CASFQSGTAYEQYF.

The V gene is TRBV6-5, the J gene TRBJ2-7, with 10 bases that match TRBD1. The germline V gene encodes CDR1 MNHEY and CDR2 SVGAGI. J was trimmed by 2 bases and V by 2 bases; bases with no gene match: 3. CDR3 length: 15 amino acids. CDR3 loop: CASSYGGTGAYEQYF. The CDR3 DNA follows: TGTGCCAGCAGTTACGGCGGGACAGGGGCCTACGAGCAGTACTTC.

This chain uses TRBV4-1 with TRBJ2-7; TRBD2 matches at 8 bases. The V segment lost 3 bases and the J segment 0 bases; nucleotides outside the gene matches: 7. Germline CDR1 reads MGHRA; CDR2 reads YSYEKL. The CDR3 consists of 16 residues. The CDR3 DNA reads TGCGCCAGCAGCCAGCTCCTTAGCGGGGACTCCTACGAGCAGTACTTC. Translating it yields CASSQLLSGDSYEQYF.

This clone was detected only a few times. V and J are TRBV19 and TRBJ1-2; TRBD1 is a possible D gene (6 bases). The CDR3 extends over 15 amino acids. Germline loops: CDR1 LNHDA, CDR2 SQIVND (reference sequence). V was trimmed by 6 bases and J by 0 bases, leaving 14 bases between them. The CDR3 reads CASSFPRGSNYGYTF. CDR3 coding DNA: TGTGCCAGTAGCTTCCCCAGGGGATCTAACTATGGCTACACCTTC.

The chain joins TRBV29-1 to TRBJ2-1; 7 bases agree with TRBD2. The germline V gene encodes CDR1 SQVTM and CDR2 ANQGSEA. This CDR3 region has 14 residues. With 3 bases clipped from V and 7 bases from J, the junction kept 9 bases outside the gene matches. The chain's CDR3 is CSVDGGGLINEQFF. CDR3 in DNA: TGCAGCGTTGACGGGGGAGGGCTTATTAATGAGCAGTTCTTC.

V is TRBV7-6 and J is TRBJ2-3; 14 nucleotides agree with TRBD2. Germline lookup yields CDR1 SGHVS and CDR2 FNYEAQ. V dropped 1 base and J dropped 4; count of bases not matched to a gene: 4. This CDR3 contains 17 residues. This CDR3 reads CASSLEATSGRADTQYF. CDR3 sequence (DNA): TGTGCCAGCAGCTTAGAGGCGACTAGCGGGAGGGCAGATACGCAGTATTTT. Drawing the rest from reference TRBV7-6 and TRBJ2-3, the complete variable domain is GAGVSQSPRYKVTKRGQDVALRCDPISGHVSLYWYRQALGQGPEFLTYFNYEAQQDKSGLPNDRFSAERPEGSISTLTIQRTEQRDSAMYRCASSLEATSGRADTQYFGPGTRLTVL.

V and J are TRBV19 and TRBJ2-1; TRBD1 matches at 8 bases. The CDR3 runs to 15 residues. V shed 0 bases and J 8 bases; nucleotides not matched to a gene: 6. Germline values: CDR1 LNHDA, CDR2 SQIVND (reference sequence). This CDR3 reads CASSIERTGSDEQFF. In nucleotides, the CDR3 is TGTGCCAGTAGTATAGAAAGGACAGGGTCGGATGAGCAGTTCTTC. Looking up the rest from reference TRBV19 and TRBJ2-1 gives the full variable domain: DGGITQSPKYLFRKEGQNVTLSCEQNLNHDAMYWYRQDPGQGLRLIYYSQIVNDFQKGDIAEGYSVSREKKESFPLTVTSAQKNPTAFYLCASSIERTGSDEQFFGPGTRLTVL.

This clone was seen more than once but under ten times. The chain has TRBV2 and TRBJ2-4; D remains ambiguous. The CDR3 spans 13 residues. Germline-derived CDR1 and CDR2 are SNHLY and FYNNEI. V was cut by 5 bases and J by 11 bases, with 16 bases left in between. Here the CDR3 DNA reads TGTGCCAGCAGTACCCATGACCTATCTGTTCAGTACTTC. It codes for CASSTHDLSVQYF.

The chain employs TRBV6-6 and TRBJ2-7; TRBD2 aligns across 7 bases. V shed 8 bases and J 4 bases; nucleotides not matched to a gene: 5. CDR1 and CDR2 from the germline V gene are MNHNY and SVGAGI (reference sequence). The length of the CDR3 is 12 residues. CDR3 protein: CASRGDRYEQYF. The CDR3 nucleotides are TGTGCCAGCCGGGGGGACCGTTACGAGCAGTACTTC.

The rearrangement links TRBV28 to TRBJ1-2; D not resolved. The CDR3 spans 11 residues. Trimming shortened V by 4 bases and J by 7 bases, and 7 bases separated the two germline ends. Germline loops: CDR1 MDHEN, CDR2 SYDVKM. The CDR3 is CASSSEGGYTF. The CDR3 region has the DNA TGTGCCAGCAGTTCCGAGGGTGGCTACACCTTC.

The gene calls are TRBV12-2 and TRBJ2-5; the tabulated D call, TRBD1, remains unverified against the DNA. TRBV12-2 is marked as a pseudogene. The CDR3 extends over 17 amino acids. CDR3 loop: CASRFLARDRGVKTQYF. The CDR3 DNA reads TGTGCAAGTCGCTTCTTAGCCCGGGACAGGGGTGTAAAGACCCAGTACTTC.

The rearrangement links TRBV7-8 to TRBJ1-1; weak D call: TRBD1 (5 bases). V lost 6 bases to trimming and J lost 6 bases, with 14 bases between them. This CDR3 contains 13 residues. Germline loops: CDR1 SGHVS, CDR2 FQNEAQ. DNA of the CDR3: TGTGCCAGCAGACGGACACGACGATCTGAAGCTTTCTTT. Its translation is CASRRTRRSEAFF.

This sequence joins TRBV6-5 and TRBJ2-1; a possible D gene is TRBD2 (5 bases). V lost 6 bases to trimming and J lost 14 bases, with 23 bases between them. The CDR3 runs to 14 residues. The germline CDR1 and CDR2 sequences are MNHEY and SVGAGI. CDR3 DNA: TGTGCCAGCAGACCCCGGACTCTAATCCTTTCGGAGTTCTTC. Protein sequence: CASRPRTLILSEFF.

This clone was observed a single time. The V gene is TRBV5-1, the J gene TRBJ2-7, with a tentative D call TRBD2 (5 bases). Trimming took 2 bases from V and 4 from J, leaving 16 bases between them. The CDR3 is 15 residues long. The germline V gene encodes CDR1 SGHRS and CDR2 YFSETQ. The CDR3 region has the DNA TGCGCCAGCAGCTTATACTGGACTTCTTCATACGAGCAGTACTTC. Encoded protein: CASSLYWTSSYEQYF.

This chain joins TRBV7-9 and TRBJ1-3; no clear D gene. This CDR3 region has 13 residues. From germline, CDR1 is SEHNR and CDR2 FQNEAQ (reference sequence). The V and J ends lost 4 bases and 0 bases respectively, with 4 bases between them. The CDR3 DNA is TGTGCCAGCAGCTCGAGCTCTGGAAACACCATATATTTT. Amino acids: CASSSSSGNTIYF.

The chain joins TRBV30 to TRBJ1-5; 7 bases agree with TRBD1. The trim removed 5 bases at V and 7 bases at J, leaving 8 bases unmatched. CDR3 length: 13 residues. Germline V gives CDR1 GTSNPN, CDR2 SVGIG (reference sequence). In DNA, the CDR3 is TGTGCCTGGGGTCGACAGGGAGGCCAGCCCCAGCATTTT. This codes for CAWGRQGGQPQHF.

This chain joins TRBV19 and TRBJ2-3; 8 nucleotides match TRBD2. The junction had 7 bases not matched to a gene; V was cut back by 5 bases and J by 3 bases. The CDR3 length is 15 residues. Germline values: CDR1 LNHDA, CDR2 SQIVND (reference sequence). Written as DNA, the CDR3 is TGTGCCAGTAGTTCCTTAGCGGGGACTACAGATACGCAGTATTTT. Amino acids: CASSSLAGTTDTQYF. The full variable domain, its missing parts supplied by reference TRBV19 and TRBJ2-3, is DGGITQSPKYLFRKEGQNVTLSCEQNLNHDAMYWYRQDPGQGLRLIYYSQIVNDFQKGDIAEGYSVSREKKESFPLTVTSAQKNPTAFYLCASSSLAGTTDTQYFGPGTRLTVL.

This clone occurred a few times. The genes are TRBV29-1 and TRBJ1-5, with a weak D call TRBD1 (5 bases). Germline CDR1 is SQVTM and CDR2 is ANQGSEA. V lost 6 bases to trimming and J lost 2 bases, with 11 bases between them. The CDR3 is 13 amino acids. CDR3 amino acids: CSVARGGNQPQHF. CDR3 DNA sequence: TGCAGCGTCGCGAGGGGCGGCAATCAGCCCCAGCATTTT.

For the CDR3, the DNA is TGTGCCAGCAGCGTAGGGACTAGCGGGGGCGAATTGTATTTT. Translation: CASSVGTSGGELYF. The chain carries TRBV9 and TRBJ2-3; TRBD2 agrees at 13 bases. This CDR3 has 14 amino acids. V lost 0 bases, J lost 14 bases, and 6 bases stayed unmatched. The germline gives CDR1 SGDLS, CDR2 YYNGEE.

V and J are TRBV5-6 and TRBJ2-1; maybe TRBD2 (5 bases). With 4 bases removed from V and 10 bases from J, the gap between germline ends came to 12 bases. This CDR3 is 12 amino acids long. CDR1 SGHDT and CDR2 YYEEEE come from the germline V gene. For the CDR3, the DNA is TGTGCCAGCAGCGTGGGAGATGGCGAGCAGTTCTTC. This encodes CASSVGDGEQFF.

The chain recombines TRBV30 with TRBJ2-2; 7 nucleotides align to TRBD1. The CDR3 runs 16 residues. Unmatched junction bases numbered 9, after V lost 1 base and J lost 4 bases. Germline V gene data show CDR1 as GTSNPN and CDR2 as SVGIG (reference sequence). The CDR3 region has the DNA TGTGCCTGGAGTGGAGGAGGATACAGGGGCACCGGGGAGCTGTTTTTT. This encodes CAWSGGGYRGTGELFF.